Shown below are 2 T cell receptor beta chains from a single sample sequenced in a study of blood T cells in healthy people across ages. Next came a second PCR, run for about 7 to 12 cycles, which used a sample-barcoded 5' primer along with a J-beta primer mix. TCRdb analysed the 5' RACE reads with MiXCR anew, one entry per CDR3 protein. The sample yields about 400,000 distinct CDR3 sequences, about 55% seen once. Sequenced sample: blood. The receptors shown here come from a man aged 60 to 69 in good health.

The J gene is TRBJ1-6, the V gene TRBV2, with D hard to call. CDR3 length equals 11 residues. Germline loops: CDR1 SNHLY, CDR2 FYNNEI. Trimming cost V 4 bases and J 10 bases, with 5 bases left between them. DNA for the CDR3: TGTGCCAGCAGTGTAGACTCACCCCTCCACTTT. It encodes CASSVDSPLHF.

The V gene is TRBV6-6, the J gene TRBJ1-2, with 9 bases fitting TRBD1. V trimming: 6 bases; J trimming: 4 bases; junction bases outside the gene matches: 9. Per the germline V gene, CDR1 is MNHNY and CDR2 is SVGAGI (reference sequence). There are 15 residues in the CDR3. The CDR3 coding sequence is TGTGCCAGCAGCCAGGGACAGGGTGTAGGCTATGGCTACACCTTC. Its protein is CASSQGQGVGYGYTF.